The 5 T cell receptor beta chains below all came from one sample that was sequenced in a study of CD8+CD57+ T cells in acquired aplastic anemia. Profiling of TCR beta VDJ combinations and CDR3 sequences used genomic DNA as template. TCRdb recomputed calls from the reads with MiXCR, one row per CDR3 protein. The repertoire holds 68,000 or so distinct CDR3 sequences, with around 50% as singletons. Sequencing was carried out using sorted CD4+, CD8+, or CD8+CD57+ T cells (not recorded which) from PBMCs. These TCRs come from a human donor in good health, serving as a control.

This CDR3 is CSAWTANYGYTF. CDR3 nucleotides: TGCAGTGCCTGGACAGCTAACTATGGCTACACCTTC. The rearrangement joins TRBV20-1 to TRBJ1-2, with D possibly being TRBD1 (6 bases). Trimming removed 6 bases at V and 0 bases at J, with 8 bases between. Germline CDR1 and CDR2: DFQATT and SNEGSKA (reference sequence). This CDR3 comprises 12 residues.

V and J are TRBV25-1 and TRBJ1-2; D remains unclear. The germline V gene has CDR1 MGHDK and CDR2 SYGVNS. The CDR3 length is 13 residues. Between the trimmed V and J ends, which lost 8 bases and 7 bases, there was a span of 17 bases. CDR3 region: CASSSHLSFGYTF. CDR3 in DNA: TGTGCCAGCTCCTCACATCTCAGTTTTGGCTACACCTTC.

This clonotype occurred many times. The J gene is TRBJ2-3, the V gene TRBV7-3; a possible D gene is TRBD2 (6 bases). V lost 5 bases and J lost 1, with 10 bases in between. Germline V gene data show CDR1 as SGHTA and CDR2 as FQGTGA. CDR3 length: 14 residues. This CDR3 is CASSAGGGTDTQYF. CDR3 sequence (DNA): TGTGCCAGCAGCGCCGGCGGGGGCACAGATACGCAGTATTTT.

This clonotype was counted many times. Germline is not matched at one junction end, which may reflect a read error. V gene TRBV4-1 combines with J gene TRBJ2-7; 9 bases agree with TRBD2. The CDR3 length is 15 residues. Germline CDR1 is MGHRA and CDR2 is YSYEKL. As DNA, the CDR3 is TGCGCCAGCAGCCGAACCGGGACTAGCTCCCACGAGCAGTACTTC. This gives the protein CASSRTGTSSHEQYF.

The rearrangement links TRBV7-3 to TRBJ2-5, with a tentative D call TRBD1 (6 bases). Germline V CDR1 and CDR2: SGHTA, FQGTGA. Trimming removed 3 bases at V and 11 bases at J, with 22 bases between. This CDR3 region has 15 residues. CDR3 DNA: TGTGCCAGCAGCTTTTCAGTGAGCGAGGGGGTGAAGCAGTACTTC. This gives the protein CASSFSVSEGVKQYF.